These 22 T cell receptor beta chains were sequenced from one sample in a study of blood T cell repertoires in COVID-19. Sequencing was performed with immunoSEQ multiplex PCR; in TCRdb, only in-frame clones are kept and a portion is missing. The sample lists over 120,000 clones, around 90% occurring once. The sequencing input was peripheral blood. Receptor source: a man in his 70s with acute or convalescent COVID-19.

The rearrangement uses TRBV5-8 and TRBJ1-2; maybe TRBD1 (5 bases). Germline loops: CDR1 SGHTS, CDR2 YDEGEE. Trimming stripped 1 base from V and 2 bases from J, with 6 bases between. This CDR3 has 13 residues. In DNA, the CDR3 is TGTGCCAGCAGCTTGTCAGGGAACTATGGCTACACCTTC. It codes for CASSLSGNYGYTF.

CDR3 DNA sequence: TGTGCCAGCAGTTTGGCCGAAAAACTGTTTTTT. It encodes CASSLAEKLFF. The genes are TRBV12-3 or TRBV12-4 and TRBJ1-4; D is unresolved. The V end lost 3 bases, the J end lost 8 bases, and 4 bases lay between the germline ends. This CDR3 has 11 amino acids.

The chain recombines TRBV5-1 with TRBJ1-4, with a weak D call TRBD1 (6 bases). CDR3 length: 14 residues. With 0 bases removed from V and 4 bases from J, the gap between germline ends came to 7 bases. The germline V gene has CDR1 SGHRS and CDR2 YFSETQ. DNA for the CDR3: TGCGCCAGCAGCTTGGGGACAGATAATGAAAAACTGTTTTTT. Its translation: CASSLGTDNEKLFF.

The chain links TRBV28 to TRBJ2-5, with 9 bases lining up with TRBD1. After removal of 8 bases from V and 6 bases from J, the junction contained 4 bases not matched to a gene. Germline V gene sequence: CDR1 MDHEN, CDR2 SYDVKM. This CDR3 comprises 12 residues. CDR3 amino acids: CASGTGKQTQYF. The CDR3 DNA sequence: TGTGCCAGCGGGACAGGGAAACAGACCCAGTACTTC.

DNA of the CDR3: TGTGCCAGCAGCCAAGACCGAACTGCCTACGAGCAGTACTTC. It translates to CASSQDRTAYEQYF. The genes are TRBV3-1 (or the pseudogene TRBV3-2) and TRBJ2-7, with unresolved D. This CDR3 comprises 14 residues. In germline, CDR1 is LGHDT, CDR2 YNNKEL (reference sequence). The ends were cut back, 0 bases at V and 2 bases at J, with 8 bases in the middle.

The chain carries TRBV28 and TRBJ1-4, with TRBD1 as a possible D gene (6 bases). V dropped 6 bases and J dropped 7 bases, with 18 bases sitting between them. The CDR3 totals 15 residues. The germline V gene has CDR1 MDHEN and CDR2 SYDVKM. CDR3 coding DNA: TGTGCCAGCAGCCCGGGAGGGGGGGGTTTTGAAAAACTGTTTTTT. Translation gives CASSPGGGGFEKLFF.

This chain connects TRBV6-5 to TRBJ2-1, with TRBD2 identical over 11 bases. CDR3 length equals 15 residues. The junction had 11 bases not matched to a gene; V was cut back by 7 bases and J by 9 bases. Germline CDR1 and CDR2: MNHEY and SVGAGI. CDR3 amino acids: CASTTTSGGSGEQFF. The CDR3 DNA reads TGTGCCAGCACAACTACTAGCGGGGGATCGGGTGAGCAGTTCTTC.

The chain carries TRBV11-2 and TRBJ2-5; 8 bases agree with TRBD2. Germline lookup yields CDR1 SGHAT and CDR2 FQNNGV. The CDR3 is 15 residues long. Trimming at V came to 3 bases and at J to 4 bases, leaving 7 bases not matched to a gene. This CDR3 is CASSFSSGGGETQYF. CDR3 sequence (DNA): TGTGCCAGCAGCTTCTCCAGCGGGGGAGGAGAGACCCAGTACTTC.

The chain has TRBV6-5 and TRBJ2-2, with a possible D match to TRBD1 (5 bases). The V gene's germline CDR1 is MNHEY and CDR2 SVGAGI. V was cut by 0 bases and J by 6 bases, with 11 bases left in between. This CDR3 contains 15 residues. The CDR3 loop is CASSYSRTQPGELFF. DNA for the CDR3: TGTGCCAGCAGTTACTCGAGGACACAGCCCGGGGAGCTGTTTTTT.

V usage is TRBV5-4 and J usage is TRBJ2-5; 9 bases match TRBD2. This CDR3 contains 15 residues. J gave up 5 bases and V 6 bases, and 11 bases lay outside the gene matches. Germline V lookup: CDR1 SGHNT, CDR2 YYREEE (reference sequence). CDR3 sequence: CASNRAGGGEETQYF. CDR3 sequence (DNA): TGTGCCAGCAATAGAGCGGGAGGTGGTGAGGAGACCCAGTACTTC.

DNA of the CDR3: TGTGCCAGTAACAAACAGGGGGCCGGGACTGAAGCTTTCTTT. Translation: CASNKQGAGTEAFF. V is TRBV19 and J is TRBJ1-1, with TRBD1 matching over 9 bases. From germline, CDR1 is LNHDA and CDR2 SQIVND (reference sequence). This CDR3 is built from 14 residues. J lost 5 bases, V lost 7 bases, and 8 bases had no gene match.

The chain uses TRBV7-6 and TRBJ2-3, with D maybe TRBD1 (6 bases). The CDR3 is made up of 14 amino acids. From germline, CDR1 is SGHVS and CDR2 FNYEAQ. The V end lost 1 base, the J end lost 8 bases, and 13 bases lay between the germline ends. DNA for the CDR3: TGTGCCAGCAGCTTAGAGGGGGAGAGGGGTACGCAGTATTTT. It encodes CASSLEGERGTQYF.

The V gene is TRBV3-1 (or the pseudogene TRBV3-2), the J gene TRBJ1-6; TRBD1 might be the D (6 bases). CDR3 length: 14 amino acids. Per germline, CDR1 LGHDT and CDR2 YNNKEL (reference sequence). V was clipped by 1 base and J by 10 bases, with 11 bases between them. CDR3 nucleotides: TGTGCCAGCAGCCAAGGGGGGCTAGGGTCACCCCTCCACTTT. Translated, it gives CASSQGGLGSPLHF.

V is TRBV28 and J is TRBJ1-5; D unresolved. V gave up 6 bases and J gave up 1 base, with 7 bases separating them. CDR1 and CDR2 (germline): MDHEN, SYDVKM. The CDR3 is 13 amino acids. Here the CDR3 DNA reads TGTGCCAGCAGATCGGGAAGCAATCAGCCCCAGCATTTT. Protein: CASRSGSNQPQHF.

J is TRBJ2-4 and V is TRBV28, with 7 bases aligning to TRBD1. Per germline, CDR1 MDHEN and CDR2 SYDVKM. The CDR3 spans 18 residues. Trimming removed 4 bases from V and 1 base from J; junction bases left unmatched: 13. For the CDR3, the DNA is TGTGCCAGCAGTTGGGCCCTAGGGGGCGCCTTGGCCAAAAACATTCAGTACTTC. Encoded protein: CASSWALGGALAKNIQYF.

V is TRBV19 and J is TRBJ1-2; the match to TRBD1 covers 7 bases. The CDR3 spans 14 residues. CDR1 is LNHDA, CDR2 SQIVND, per germline (reference sequence). V lost 5 bases and J lost 5; bases outside the gene matches: 8. CDR3 sequence: CASSVAGTAYGYTF. CDR3 sequence (DNA): TGTGCCAGTAGTGTCGCCGGGACAGCGTATGGCTACACCTTC.

The genes are TRBV5-4 and TRBJ2-7; tentative D call: TRBD1 (6 bases). V was trimmed by 4 bases and J by 2 bases, leaving 19 bases between them. Germline V lookup: CDR1 SGHNT, CDR2 YYREEE (reference sequence). This CDR3 is 16 amino acids long. CDR3 protein: CASSVNREARPYEQYF. The CDR3 DNA reads as TGTGCCAGCAGCGTGAACAGGGAAGCAAGGCCCTACGAGCAGTACTTC. Full variable domain (remainder filled in from reference TRBV5-4 and TRBJ2-7): ETGVTQSPTHLIKTRGQQVTLRCSSQSGHNTVSWYQQALGQGPQFIFQYYREEENGRGNFPPRFSGLQFPNYSSELNVNALELDDSALYLCASSVNREARPYEQYFGPGTRLTVT.

V usage is TRBV5-1 and J usage is TRBJ1-1, with 9 bases lining up with TRBD1. V dropped 2 bases and J dropped 1; count of bases not matched to a gene: 3. The CDR3 extends over 15 amino acids. Germline loops: CDR1 SGHRS, CDR2 YFSETQ. CDR3 residues: CASSFSDRGNTEAFF. The DNA of the CDR3 is TGCGCCAGCAGCTTCTCGGACAGGGGGAACACTGAAGCTTTCTTT.

CDR3 sequence (DNA): TGTGCCAGTAGTATAGTGGGGCCCGGTCAGCCCCAGCATTTT. This sequence encodes CASSIVGPGQPQHF. V gene TRBV19 combines with J gene TRBJ1-5; a weak D match, TRBD1 (5 bases). Trimming stripped 1 base from V and 6 bases from J, with 10 bases between. The CDR3 is made up of 14 amino acids. From germline, CDR1 is LNHDA and CDR2 SQIVND (reference sequence).

The chain employs TRBV7-9 and TRBJ2-5; 7 positions match TRBD2. CDR3 length equals 14 residues. With V trimmed by 5 bases and J by 5 bases, 8 bases remained unmatched. In germline, CDR1 is SEHNR, CDR2 FQNEAQ (reference sequence). CDR3 coding DNA: TGTGCCAGCAGCCCAGCGGGGATAAGGGAGACCCAGTACTTC. This sequence encodes CASSPAGIRETQYF. Filled out from reference TRBV7-9 and TRBJ2-5, the complete variable domain reads DTGVSQNPRHKITKRGQNVTFRCDPISEHNRLYWYRQTLGQGPEFLTYFQNEAQLEKSRLLSDRFSAERPKGSFSTLEIQRTEQGDSAMYLCASSPAGIRETQYFGPGTRLLVL.

The chain has TRBV5-1 and TRBJ1-2; TRBD1 matches 9 bases. Germline CDR1 SGHRS, CDR2 YFSETQ. This CDR3 is 15 amino acids long. J gave up 1 base and V 0 bases, and 1 base lay outside the gene matches. As DNA, the CDR3 is TGCGCCAGCAGCTTGGGGACAGGGGTTAACTATGGCTACACCTTC. Translated, it gives CASSLGTGVNYGYTF.

V gene TRBV7-9 combines with J gene TRBJ2-3; 15 bases agree with TRBD2. The trim removed 5 bases at V and 6 bases at J, leaving 6 bases unmatched. The CDR3 contains 16 residues. Germline V CDR1 and CDR2: SEHNR, FQNEAQ (reference sequence). For the CDR3, the DNA is TGTGCCAGCAGCCACGGACTAGCGGGAGGGCAGGATACGCAGTATTTT. This gives the protein CASSHGLAGGQDTQYF.